The following is a TCR beta chain sequence with its context. What it binds is unknown. Researchers amplified the TCR beta CDR3 regions from RNA transcripts. In the first-round RT-PCR of the TCR CDR3, the HTBI primer set was used. Using its own MiXCR run on the multiplex PCR reads, TCRdb lists one record per CDR3 protein. The sample records 600,000 to 700,000 distinct CDR3 sequences, roughly 46% being singletons. The data are from a study of T cells in Graves' hyperthyroidism and ophthalmopathy. Every diagnosis used clinical symptoms, serum thyroxine and TRAb, thyroid ultrasound and orbital computed tomography. Study-level results: It was a median about 6 months before onset that the model predicted ophthalmopathy. Most thyroid clonotypes with frequency above 0.001 were detected in blood. In the analysis, a 13 V-J model separated ophthalmopathy from stable hyperthyroidism.

The sample consisted of peripheral blood or thyroid tissue (not recorded which). The TCR sequence derives from an adult man with Graves' disease, either hyperthyroidism or ophthalmopathy (not recorded which).

CDR3 sequence: CASSYNERGGVYEQYF. The DNA for the CDR3 is TGTGCCAGCAGTTACAACGAGCGGGGGGGTGTTTACGAGCAGTACTTC. The chain links TRBV7-2 to TRBJ2-7; 10 positions agree with TRBD2. The CDR3 consists of 16 residues. Germline V gene data show CDR1 as SGHTA and CDR2 as FQGNSA. V lost 6 bases and J lost 4; bases outside the gene matches: 12.